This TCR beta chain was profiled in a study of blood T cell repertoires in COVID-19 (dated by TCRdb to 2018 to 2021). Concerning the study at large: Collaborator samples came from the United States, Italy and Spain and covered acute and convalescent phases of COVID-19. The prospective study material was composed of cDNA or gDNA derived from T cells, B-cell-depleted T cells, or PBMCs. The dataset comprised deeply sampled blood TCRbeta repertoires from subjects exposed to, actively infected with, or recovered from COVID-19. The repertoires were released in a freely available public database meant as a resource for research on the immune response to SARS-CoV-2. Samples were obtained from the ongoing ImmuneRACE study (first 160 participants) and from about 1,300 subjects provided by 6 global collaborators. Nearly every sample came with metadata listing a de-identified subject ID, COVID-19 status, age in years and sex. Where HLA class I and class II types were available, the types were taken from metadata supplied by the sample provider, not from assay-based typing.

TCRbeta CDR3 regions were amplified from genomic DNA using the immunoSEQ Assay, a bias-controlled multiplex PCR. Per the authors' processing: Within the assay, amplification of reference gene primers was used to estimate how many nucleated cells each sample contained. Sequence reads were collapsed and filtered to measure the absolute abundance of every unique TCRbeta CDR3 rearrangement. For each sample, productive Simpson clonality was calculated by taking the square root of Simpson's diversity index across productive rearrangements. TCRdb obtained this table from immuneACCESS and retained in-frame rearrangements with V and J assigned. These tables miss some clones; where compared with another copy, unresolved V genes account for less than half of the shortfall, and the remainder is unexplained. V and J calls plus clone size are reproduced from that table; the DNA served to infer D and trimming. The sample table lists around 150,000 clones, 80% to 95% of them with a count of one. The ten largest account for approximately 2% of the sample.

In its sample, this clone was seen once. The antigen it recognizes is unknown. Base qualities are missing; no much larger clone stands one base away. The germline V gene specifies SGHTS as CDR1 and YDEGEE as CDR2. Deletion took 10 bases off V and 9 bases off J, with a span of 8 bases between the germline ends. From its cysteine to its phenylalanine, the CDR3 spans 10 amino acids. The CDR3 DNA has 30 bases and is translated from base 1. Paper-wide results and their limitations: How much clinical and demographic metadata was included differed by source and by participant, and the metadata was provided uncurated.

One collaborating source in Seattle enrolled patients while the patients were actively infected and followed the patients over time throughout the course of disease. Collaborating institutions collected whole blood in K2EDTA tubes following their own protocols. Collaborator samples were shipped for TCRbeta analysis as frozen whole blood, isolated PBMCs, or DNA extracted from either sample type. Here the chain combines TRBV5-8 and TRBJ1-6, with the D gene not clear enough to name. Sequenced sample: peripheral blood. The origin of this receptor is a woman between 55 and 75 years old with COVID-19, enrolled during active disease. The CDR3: CASPSSPLHF. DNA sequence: TGTGCCTCACCGAGTTCACCCCTCCACTTT.